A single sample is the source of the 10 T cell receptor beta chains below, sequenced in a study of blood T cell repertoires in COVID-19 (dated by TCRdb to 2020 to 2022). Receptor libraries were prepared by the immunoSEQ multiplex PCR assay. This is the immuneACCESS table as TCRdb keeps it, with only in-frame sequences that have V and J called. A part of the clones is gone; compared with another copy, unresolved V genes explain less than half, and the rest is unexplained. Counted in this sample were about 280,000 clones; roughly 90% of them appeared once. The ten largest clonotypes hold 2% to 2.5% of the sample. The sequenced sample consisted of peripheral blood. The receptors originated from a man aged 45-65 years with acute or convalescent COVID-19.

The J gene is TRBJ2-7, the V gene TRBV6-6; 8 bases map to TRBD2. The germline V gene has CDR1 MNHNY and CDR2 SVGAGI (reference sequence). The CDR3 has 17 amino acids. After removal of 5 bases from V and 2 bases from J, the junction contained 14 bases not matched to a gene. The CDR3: CASSPKPVAGPTYEQYF. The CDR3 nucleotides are TGTGCCAGCAGTCCGAAACCCGTAGCGGGACCCACCTACGAGCAGTACTTC.

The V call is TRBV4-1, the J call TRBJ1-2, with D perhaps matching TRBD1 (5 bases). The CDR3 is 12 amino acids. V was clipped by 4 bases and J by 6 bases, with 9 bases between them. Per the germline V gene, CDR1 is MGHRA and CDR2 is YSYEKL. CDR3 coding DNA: TGCGCCAGCAGCCCCGGCAGGGATGGCTACACCTTC. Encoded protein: CASSPGRDGYTF.

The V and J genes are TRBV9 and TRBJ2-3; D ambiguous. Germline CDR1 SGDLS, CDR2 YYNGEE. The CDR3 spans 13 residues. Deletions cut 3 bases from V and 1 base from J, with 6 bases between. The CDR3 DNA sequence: TGTGCCAGCAGCGGCTACCGCACAGATACGCAGTATTTT. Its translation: CASSGYRTDTQYF. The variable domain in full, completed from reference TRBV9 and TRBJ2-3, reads DSGVTQTPKHLITATGQRVTLRCSPRSGDLSVYWYQQSLDQGLQFLIQYYNGEERAKGNILERFSAQQFPDLHSELNLSSLELGDSALYFCASSGYRTDTQYFGPGTRLTVL.

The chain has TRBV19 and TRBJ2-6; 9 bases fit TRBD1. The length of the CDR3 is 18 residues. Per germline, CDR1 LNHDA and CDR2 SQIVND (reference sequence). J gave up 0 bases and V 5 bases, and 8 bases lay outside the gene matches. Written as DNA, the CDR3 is TGTGCCAGTAGTCTTCGACAGGGGGGGTTCTCTGGGGCCAACGTCCTGACTTTC. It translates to CASSLRQGGFSGANVLTF. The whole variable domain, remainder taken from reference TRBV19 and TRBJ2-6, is DGGITQSPKYLFRKEGQNVTLSCEQNLNHDAMYWYRQDPGQGLRLIYYSQIVNDFQKGDIAEGYSVSREKKESFPLTVTSAQKNPTAFYLCASSLRQGGFSGANVLTFGAGSRLTVL.

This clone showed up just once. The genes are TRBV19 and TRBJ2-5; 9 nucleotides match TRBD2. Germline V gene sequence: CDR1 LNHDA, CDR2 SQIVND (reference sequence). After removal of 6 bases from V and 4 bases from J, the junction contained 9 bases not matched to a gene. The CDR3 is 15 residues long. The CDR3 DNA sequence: TGTGCCAGTAGCCCGCGGGAGGGTGGCTTAGAGACCCAGTACTTC. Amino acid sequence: CASSPREGGLETQYF.

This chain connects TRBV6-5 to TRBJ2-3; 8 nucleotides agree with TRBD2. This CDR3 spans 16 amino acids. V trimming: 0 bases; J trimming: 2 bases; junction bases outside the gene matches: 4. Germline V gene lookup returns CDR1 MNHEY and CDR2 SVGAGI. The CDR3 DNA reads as TGTGCCAGCAGTTACTCAGCGGGGGCGAACACAGATACGCAGTATTTT. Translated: CASSYSAGANTDTQYF.

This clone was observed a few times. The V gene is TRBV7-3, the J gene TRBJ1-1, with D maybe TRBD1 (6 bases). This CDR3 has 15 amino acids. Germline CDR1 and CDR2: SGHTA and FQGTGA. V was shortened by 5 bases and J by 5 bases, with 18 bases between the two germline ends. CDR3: CASSAQGTGLTEAFF. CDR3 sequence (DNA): TGTGCCAGCAGCGCTCAGGGGACGGGCTTGACTGAAGCTTTCTTT. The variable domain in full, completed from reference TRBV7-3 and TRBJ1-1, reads GAGVSQTPSNKVTEKGKYVELRCDPISGHTALYWYRQSLGQGPEFLIYFQGTGAADDSGLPNDRFFAVRPEGSVSTLKIQRTERGDSAVYLCASSAQGTGLTEAFFGQGTRLTVV.

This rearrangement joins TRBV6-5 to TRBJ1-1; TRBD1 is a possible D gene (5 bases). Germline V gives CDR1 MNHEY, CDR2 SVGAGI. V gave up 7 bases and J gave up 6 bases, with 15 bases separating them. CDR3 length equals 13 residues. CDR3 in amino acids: CASIRGVGAEAFF. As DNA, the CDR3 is TGTGCCAGCATCCGGGGGGTAGGCGCTGAAGCTTTCTTT.

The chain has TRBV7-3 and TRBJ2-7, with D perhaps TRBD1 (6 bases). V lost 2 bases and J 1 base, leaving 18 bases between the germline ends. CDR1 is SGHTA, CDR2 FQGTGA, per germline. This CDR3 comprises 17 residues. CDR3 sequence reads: CASSLGPTGSASYEQYF. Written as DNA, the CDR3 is TGTGCCAGCAGCTTAGGCCCCACAGGGAGCGCTTCCTACGAGCAGTACTTC.

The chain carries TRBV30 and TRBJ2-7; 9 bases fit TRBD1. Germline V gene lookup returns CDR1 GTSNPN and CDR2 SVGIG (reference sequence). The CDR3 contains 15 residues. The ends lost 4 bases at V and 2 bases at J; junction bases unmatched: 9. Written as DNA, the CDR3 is TGTGCCTGGACCCCCGGGACAGGGAAGACCTACGAGCAGTACTTC. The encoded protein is CAWTPGTGKTYEQYF.